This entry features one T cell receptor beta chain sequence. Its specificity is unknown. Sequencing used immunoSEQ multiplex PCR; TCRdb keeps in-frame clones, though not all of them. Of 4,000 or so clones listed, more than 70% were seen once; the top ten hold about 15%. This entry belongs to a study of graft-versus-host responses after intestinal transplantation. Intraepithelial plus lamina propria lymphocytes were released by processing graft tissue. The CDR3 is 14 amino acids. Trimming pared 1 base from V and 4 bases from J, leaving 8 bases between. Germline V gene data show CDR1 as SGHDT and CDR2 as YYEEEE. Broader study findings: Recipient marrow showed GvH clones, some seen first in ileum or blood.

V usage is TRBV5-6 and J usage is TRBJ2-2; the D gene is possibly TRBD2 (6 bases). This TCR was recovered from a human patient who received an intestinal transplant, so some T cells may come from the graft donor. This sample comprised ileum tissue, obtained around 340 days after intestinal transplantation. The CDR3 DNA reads TGTGCCAGCAGCTTGCGGGGGTCCACCGGGGAGCTGTTTTTT. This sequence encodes CASSLRGSTGELFF.